The rows below give T cell receptor beta chains drawn from one sample of a study of shared clonotypes between healthy human individuals. TCRdb's table, derived via immunoSEQ multiplex PCR, lists solely in-frame clones and lacks some. The table lists about 1.1 million clones, 75% to 85% of them singletons. Input material: memory CD4+ T cells from PBMCs. The receptors were sampled from a man between 18 and 29 years old in good health. Some clones in this sample may be carry-over from other donors' samples. CDR3s include the opening cysteine and the closing phenylalanine or tryptophan. A D gene is named only where the DNA matches it firmly. Only some rows state a clone size, as once, few, many or a class for expanded clones.

D	V	size	J	CDR3	DNA
-	TRBV2	once	TRBJ2-7	CASSDVMSSYEQYF	TGTGCCAGCAGTGACGTGATGAGCTCCTACGAGCAGTACTTC
-	TRBV28	-	TRBJ1-5	CASSSYSFNQPQHF	TGTGCCAGCAGTTCCTACAGCTTCAATCAGCCCCAGCATTTT
-	TRBV5-1	-	TRBJ2-3	CASSPIVSTDTQYF	TGCGCCAGCAGCCCCATTGTTAGCACAGATACGCAGTATTTT
TRBD1	TRBV28	-	TRBJ2-7	CASKIVTGGFGAQYF	TGTGCCAGCAAGATTGTCACAGGGGGCTTTGGGGCTCAGTACTTC
TRBD1	TRBV19	-	TRBJ2-1	CASSPRGGQGGSEQFF	TGTGCCAGTAGTCCCAGAGGGGGACAGGGAGGTAGTGAGCAGTTCTTC
TRBD1	TRBV19	few	TRBJ1-2	CASSRGTEDYGYTF	TGTGCCAGTAGTCGGGGGACAGAGGACTATGGCTACACCTTC
TRBD1	TRBV5-5	-	TRBJ1-5	CASSLQGASNQPQHF	TGTGCCAGCAGCTTGCAGGGGGCAAGCAATCAGCCCCAGCATTTT
-	TRBV4-2	-	TRBJ1-5	CASSHGGGQGQPQHF	TGTGCCAGCAGCCATGGTGGGGGGCAAGGTCAGCCCCAGCATTTT
-	TRBV6-1	-	TRBJ1-5	CASSEQKYSNQPQHF	TGTGCCAGCAGTGAACAGAAGTATAGCAATCAGCCCCAGCATTTT
TRBD2	TRBV9	-	TRBJ2-7	CASSVEGTSVGEQYF	TGTGCCAGCAGCGTAGAGGGGACTAGCGTAGGGGAGCAGTACTTC
TRBD2	TRBV5-1	-	TRBJ2-5	CASSVTSDQETQYF	TGCGCCAGCAGCGTGACTAGCGATCAAGAGACCCAGTACTTC
-	TRBV19	-	TRBJ2-5	CASRIGGTQYF	TGTGCCAGTAGGATAGGGGGGACCCAGTACTTC
-	TRBV4-2	-	TRBJ1-5	CASSQRGGQPQHF	TGTGCCAGCAGCCAGCGGGGTGGGCAGCCCCAGCATTTT
TRBD1	TRBV19	-	TRBJ2-1	CASSLSGQAYNEQFF	TGTGCCAGTAGTCTATCGGGACAGGCATACAATGAGCAGTTCTTC
-	TRBV12-1	-	TRBJ2-7	CARLRSHEQYF	TGTGCCAGACTCCGGTCTCACGAGCAGTACTTC
TRBD2	TRBV6-5	-	TRBJ2-7	CASSRTSGSYEQYF	TGTGCCAGCAGTCGGACTAGCGGCTCCTACGAGCAGTACTTC
-	TRBV28	-	TRBJ2-7	CASNRDRVYEQYF	TGTGCCAGCAACCGCGACAGAGTCTACGAGCAGTACTTC
-	TRBV9	-	TRBJ1-1	CASSVGGTPNTEAFF	TGTGCCAGCAGCGTAGGTGGGACACCGAACACTGAAGCTTTCTTT
-	TRBV4-3	-	TRBJ2-1	CASSQDPGYDYNEQFF	TGCGCCAGCAGCCAAGACCCGGGGTATGACTACAATGAGCAGTTCTTC
-	TRBV28	-	TRBJ1-1	CASSLWPRDTEAFF	TGTGCCAGCAGTTTATGGCCCCGCGACACTGAAGCTTTCTTT
-	TRBV7-3	-	TRBJ2-1	CASSLTAGAHNEQFF	TGTGCCAGCAGCTTAACGGCGGGGGCCCACAATGAGCAGTTCTTC
-	TRBV4-2	-	TRBJ1-5	CASSQWQVGQPQHF	TGTGCCAGCAGCCAGTGGCAGGTCGGGCAGCCCCAGCATTTT
-	TRBV5-1	-	TRBJ1-1	CASSSLDGVNTEAFF	TGCGCCAGCAGCTCGCTGGACGGTGTGAACACTGAAGCTTTCTTT
TRBD1	TRBV27	few	TRBJ1-1	CASSSDRGPNTEAFF	TGTGCCAGCAGTTCCGACAGGGGGCCTAACACTGAAGCTTTCTTT
TRBD1	TRBV28	-	TRBJ2-4	CASSRRGPSGNIQYF	TGTGCCAGCAGTCGCAGGGGGCCGAGCGGGAACATTCAGTACTTC
TRBD1	TRBV11-2	-	TRBJ2-7	CASSDRTGGFYEQYF	TGTGCCAGCAGCGATCGGACAGGAGGTTTCTACGAGCAGTACTTC
TRBD1	TRBV28	-	TRBJ1-3	CAIQGVSGNTIYF	TGTGCCATCCAGGGGGTCTCTGGAAACACCATATATTTT
-	TRBV28	-	TRBJ1-5	CASSFPGREYQPQHF	TGTGCCAGCAGTTTCCCCGGCAGGGAGTATCAGCCCCAGCATTTT
-	TRBV27	-	TRBJ1-3	CASSSILSGNTIYF	TGTGCCAGCAGTTCAATACTCTCTGGAAACACCATATATTTT
-	TRBV7-9	-	TRBJ2-3	CASSFGGITDTQYF	TGTGCCAGCAGCTTCGGCGGGATCACAGATACGCAGTATTTT
-	TRBV28	-	TRBJ1-2	CASSLDSLDGYTF	TGTGCCAGCAGTTTAGACAGTCTTGATGGCTACACCTTC
TRBD1	TRBV4-1	-	TRBJ1-1	CASRATGGTEAFF	TGCGCCAGCAGGGCAACAGGGGGCACTGAAGCTTTCTTT
TRBD1	TRBV6-6	-	TRBJ2-5	CASRPGTGTETQYF	TGTGCCAGCAGACCCGGGACAGGGACCGAGACCCAGTACTTC
-	TRBV10-3	once	TRBJ2-3	CAISEVAGQSYRTQYF	TGTGCCATCAGTGAGGTGGCAGGACAGAGTTACCGAACGCAGTATTTT
-	TRBV28	-	TRBJ1-1	CASSFPAMNTEAFF	TGTGCCAGCAGTTTCCCGGCCATGAACACTGAAGCTTTCTTT